The 11 T cell receptor beta chains given below trace back to one sample, sequenced in a study of T cells in localized non-small cell lung cancer. Produced via immunoSEQ multiplex PCR; TCRdb's table is partial and in-frame only. The sample yields around 16,000 clones, around 89% seen once. Sample: peripheral blood, taken before any cancer treatment. The receptors stem from a female donor over 55 with stage III squamous cell lung carcinoma.

The V and J genes are TRBV4-2 and TRBJ2-7, with D possibly called TRBD1 or TRBD2 (5 bases each). The CDR3 covers 13 residues. V was shortened by 2 bases and J by 4 bases, with 9 bases between the two germline ends. The germline V gene has CDR1 LGHNA and CDR2 YNFKEQ. The chain's CDR3 is CASSQSGRYEQYF. The DNA of the CDR3 is TGTGCCAGCAGCCAATCGGGACGGTACGAGCAGTACTTC.

The V and J genes are TRBV6-5 and TRBJ2-1; 8 bases align to TRBD1. This CDR3 is 15 amino acids long. V was pared by 6 bases and J by 4 bases, with 8 bases of the junction left unmatched. The germline V gene encodes CDR1 MNHEY and CDR2 SVGAGI. In DNA form, the CDR3 reads TGTGCCAGCAGACGCGGACAGGGAATATACAATGAGCAGTTCTTC. As protein: CASRRGQGIYNEQFF.

The chain joins TRBV27 to TRBJ2-2, with 9 bases that match TRBD1. The trim removed 2 bases at V and 5 bases at J, leaving 9 bases unmatched. Germline V gene sequence: CDR1 MNHEY, CDR2 SMNVEV (reference sequence). The CDR3 has 17 amino acids. The CDR3 here is CASSLPQTGGRTGELFF. The CDR3 region has the DNA TGTGCCAGCAGTTTACCCCAGACAGGGGGAAGGACCGGGGAGCTGTTTTTT.

The J gene is TRBJ2-6, the V gene TRBV28; D possibly corresponds to TRBD1 (5 bases). V lost 3 bases and J 9 bases, leaving 12 bases between the germline ends. This CDR3 has 14 residues. Germline V gives CDR1 MDHEN, CDR2 SYDVKM. CDR3 protein: CASSLDKLGNVLTF. The CDR3 nucleotides read TGTGCCAGCAGTTTGGACAAGCTTGGCAACGTCCTGACTTTC.

The gene calls are TRBV7-2 and TRBJ2-6, with D uncertain. Per the germline V gene, CDR1 is SGHTA and CDR2 is FQGNSA. Trimming removed 1 base at V and 0 bases at J, with 7 bases between. The CDR3 covers 16 residues. CDR3 in DNA: TGTGCCAGCAGCTTAGACAGTTTCTCTGGGGCCAACGTCCTGACTTTC. It encodes CASSLDSFSGANVLTF. Supplemented by reference TRBV7-2 and TRBJ2-6, the full variable domain reads GAGVSQSPSNKVTEKGKDVELRCDPISGHTALYWYRQSLGQGLEFLIYFQGNSAPDKSGLPSDRFSAERTGGSVSTLTIQRTQQEDSAVYLCASSLDSFSGANVLTFGAGSRLTVL.

In this sample, this clone turned up once. J is TRBJ1-1 and V is TRBV11-2; D perhaps matches TRBD1 (6 bases). This CDR3 is 14 amino acids long. Germline V gives CDR1 SGHAT, CDR2 FQNNGV. V shed 1 base and J shed 4 bases, with 10 bases lying between them. The CDR3 DNA sequence: TGTGCCAGCAGCTTAGCAGGGGTGACCACTGAAGCTTTCTTT. It codes for CASSLAGVTTEAFF.

A word on this clone: Its ends do not fully match the called genes, so a read error is possible. The gene calls are TRBV7-7 and TRBJ2-5, with a weak D call TRBD2 (6 bases). The CDR3 has 15 amino acids. Germline V gives CDR1 SSHAT, CDR2 FNYEAQ (reference sequence). CDR3 residues: CASSLVGGPWETQYF. The CDR3 coding sequence is TGTGCTAGCAGCTTAGTCGGGGGTCCATGGGAGACCCAGTACTTC.

This clone was detected once. This chain joins TRBV7-9 and TRBJ2-3; no definite D call. Trimming removed 2 bases from V and 1 base from J, with 10 bases in between. This CDR3 contains 15 residues. Germline loops: CDR1 SEHNR, CDR2 FQNEAQ (reference sequence). CDR3 in amino acids: CASSLPTSGTDTQYF. CDR3 DNA sequence: TGTGCCAGCAGCTTACCCACGTCAGGCACAGATACGCAGTATTTT.

V usage is TRBV28 and J usage is TRBJ2-1, with D tentatively TRBD1 or TRBD2 (5 bases each). The germline V and J ends were trimmed by 2 bases and 4 bases, with 6 bases remaining between them. The CDR3 consists of 13 residues. The germline gives CDR1 MDHEN, CDR2 SYDVKM. CDR3 bases: TGTGCCAGCAGTTTAGGGGGATACAATGAGCAGTTCTTC. It is translated as CASSLGGYNEQFF.

The V call is TRBV6-5, the J call TRBJ1-1; D is possibly TRBD1 (6 bases). Germline assignment: CDR1 MNHEY and CDR2 SVGAGI. The CDR3 is made up of 15 amino acids. V gave up 0 bases and J gave up 4 bases, with 12 bases separating them. CDR3 sequence (DNA): TGTGCCAGCAGTTACTCCGCAGGGGCGGCCACTGAAGCTTTCTTT. Its translation is CASSYSAGAATEAFF.

The rearrangement uses TRBV18 and TRBJ1-1; 9 bases fit TRBD1. The CDR3 spans 14 residues. The V gene's germline CDR1 is KGHSH and CDR2 LQKENI. The V segment lost 3 bases and the J segment 5 bases; nucleotides outside the gene matches: 4. The CDR3 spells CASSPGTGSTEAFF. The CDR3 DNA reads TGTGCCAGCTCACCGGGGACAGGGAGTACTGAAGCTTTCTTT.